This TCR beta chain emerged from a study of CD8+ T cells in alopecia areata. Extracted from the samples, RNA was reverse transcribed into cDNA to serve as the sequencing template. The table came from immunoSEQ multiplex PCR; TCRdb's copy has only in-frame clones and leaves some out. The profile shows approximately 220,000 clones, roughly two fifths of them singletons. Germline trimming cut 1 base from V and 9 bases from J; bases unmatched to any gene: 3. This CDR3 is built from 14 residues. Looked up from germline, CDR1 is SGHTA and CDR2 is FQGNSA. Treatment described: oral pan-JAK inhibitor, 5-10 mg twice daily. This clone was detected a few times. Its antigen remains unknown. Whole-study results and caveats: Affected scalp, especially in alopecia totalis/universalis, had a higher clonality than normal scalp did.

The source was CD4+ T cells sorted from blood, collected at roughly week 30, from a patient treated with tofacitinib. The V call is TRBV7-2, the J call TRBJ2-2; 9 bases are a match to TRBD1. This sequence was found in a human donor with alopecia areata. The CDR3 loop is CASSLEGTGRELFF. The CDR3 region has the DNA TGTGCCAGCAGCTTAGAGGGGACAGGGCGGGAGCTGTTTTTT. Using reference TRBV7-2 and TRBJ2-2 for the parts outside the CDR3, the full variable domain is GAGVSQSPSNKVTEKGKDVELRCDPISGHTALYWYRQSLGQGLEFLIYFQGNSAPDKSGLPSDRFSAERTGGSVSTLTIQRTQQEDSAVYLCASSLEGTGRELFFGEGSRLTVL.